Reported below is one T cell receptor (beta chain). The record originates from a study of blood T cell repertoires in COVID-19. About the study: Sites in the United States, Italy and Spain provided acute and convalescent COVID-19 samples. Sources were T cells, B-cell-depleted T cells, or PBMCs; the material itself was cDNA or gDNA.

The CDR3 totals 16 residues. CDR1 is SGHAT, CDR2 FQNNGV, per germline. The J segment lost 3 bases and the V segment lost 6 bases, leaving 8 bases of the junction unmatched. Methods used by the authors: The authors estimated nucleated cell counts from reference gene primer amplification. Clones were read by immunoSEQ multiplex PCR, and TCRdb kept only the in-frame ones, dropping some. V and J calls and clone size are given by that table; D and trimming were obtained from the DNA. The data hold 130,000 or so clones, with over 75% observed a single time. V usage is TRBV11-2 and J usage is TRBJ2-2, with 9 bases aligning to TRBD2. This clonotype was obtained from a human donor in a cohort sampled during active COVID-19. Material: peripheral blood. In DNA form, the CDR3 reads TGTGCCAGCAGATTTTTAGCGGGAGCAGACACCGGGGAGCTGTTTTTT. This codes for CASRFLAGADTGELFF.